A single sample gave rise to the 24 T cell receptor beta chains below, sequenced in a study of T cell changes during pregnancy in multiple sclerosis. Method: immunoSEQ multiplex PCR; TCRdb's copy keeps in-frame clones and lacks some. This table holds 78,000 or so clones, about 91% found once. Sample: peripheral blood, taken before pregnancy. Receptors were obtained from a female donor with multiple sclerosis, enrolled in a pregnancy study.

The chain joins TRBV9 to TRBJ1-1, with 8 bases identical to TRBD1. V gave up 4 bases and J gave up 0 bases; unmatched junction bases: 11. The CDR3 extends over 17 amino acids. CDR1 is SGDLS and CDR2 is YYNGEE in the germline V gene. The CDR3 loop reads CASSREGRTGLNTEAFF. DNA of the CDR3: TGTGCCAGCAGCCGAGAGGGAAGGACAGGGTTGAACACTGAAGCTTTCTTT.

CDR3 sequence reads: CASSPTGRNTIYF. In nucleotides, the CDR3 is TGTGCCAGCAGTCCCACAGGAAGAAACACCATATATTTT. The chain carries TRBV28 and TRBJ1-3; D might be TRBD1 (5 bases). The V end was cut by 5 bases, the J end by 5 bases, with 10 bases between. The germline V gene encodes CDR1 MDHEN and CDR2 SYDVKM. This CDR3 comprises 13 residues.

This chain joins TRBV9 and TRBJ2-5, with 10 bases lining up with TRBD2. This CDR3 is 14 amino acids long. The germline CDR1 and CDR2 sequences are SGDLS and YYNGEE. The junction had 3 bases not matched to a gene; V was cut back by 3 bases and J by 4 bases. The CDR3 nucleotides read TGTGCCAGCAGCGCGGGACTAGCGAGAGAGACCCAGTACTTC. As protein: CASSAGLARETQYF.

The V gene is TRBV5-1, the J gene TRBJ2-1, with D maybe TRBD1 (6 bases). The CDR3 runs 15 residues. CDR1 is SGHRS, CDR2 YFSETQ, per germline. Trimming took 0 bases from V and 4 from J, leaving 11 bases between them. CDR3 residues: CASSLDTGTYNEQFF. The CDR3 bases are TGCGCCAGCAGCTTGGATACAGGGACGTACAATGAGCAGTTCTTC.

This chain uses TRBV6-1 with TRBJ2-2; 10 bases map to TRBD1. Germline V CDR1 and CDR2: MNHNS, SASEGT. Germline trimming cut 7 bases from V and 6 bases from J; bases unmatched to any gene: 5. The CDR3 is made up of 14 amino acids. DNA of the CDR3: TGTGCCAGCAACCCGGGACAGGGGTCCGGGGAGCTGTTTTTT. This codes for CASNPGQGSGELFF.

V gene TRBV7-2 combines with J gene TRBJ1-2; 10 bases line up with TRBD1. The CDR3 covers 16 residues. With 5 bases clipped from V and 4 bases from J, the junction kept 10 bases outside the gene matches. CDR1 is SGHTA and CDR2 is FQGNSA in the germline V gene. CDR3 coding DNA: TGTGCCAGCAGCCTGAGACAGGGGGCGCTGGGCTATGGCTACACCTTC. This sequence encodes CASSLRQGALGYGYTF.

V usage is TRBV4-2 and J usage is TRBJ2-3; 9 bases line up with TRBD2. CDR3 length equals 16 residues. V trimming: 1 base; J trimming: 3 bases; junction bases outside the gene matches: 5. Looked up from germline, CDR1 is LGHNA and CDR2 is YNFKEQ. As DNA, the CDR3 is TGTGCCAGCAGCCAAGTCTCGCGGGGGGGTACAGATACGCAGTATTTT. Encoded protein: CASSQVSRGGTDTQYF.

The genes are TRBV6-1 and TRBJ2-1; possible D gene TRBD2, 5 bases. The germline gives CDR1 MNHNS, CDR2 SASEGT. The CDR3 runs to 16 residues. The germline V and J ends were trimmed by 2 bases and 5 bases, with 16 bases remaining between them. The CDR3 nucleotides are TGTGCCAGCAGTGAATATGAGCGGAGGCCCAACAATGAGCAGTTCTTC. Translated, it gives CASSEYERRPNNEQFF.

V gene TRBV2 combines with J gene TRBJ2-1; D gene unclear. V was trimmed by 6 bases and J by 0 bases, leaving 9 bases between them. The CDR3 length is 14 residues. Germline CDR1 and CDR2: SNHLY and FYNNEI. CDR3 sequence reads: CASRLTSSYNEQFF. The CDR3 DNA follows: TGTGCCAGCAGGCTTACGAGCTCCTACAATGAGCAGTTCTTC. Drawing the rest from reference TRBV2 and TRBJ2-1, the complete variable domain is EPEVTQTPSHQVTQMGQEVILRCVPISNHLYFYWYRQILGQKVEFLVSFYNNEISEKSEIFDDQFSVERPDGSNFTLKIRSTKLEDSAMYFCASRLTSSYNEQFFGPGTRLTVL.

This clone showed up just once. The rearrangement links TRBV27 to TRBJ2-3; TRBD2 aligns across 10 bases. Per the germline V gene, CDR1 is MNHEY and CDR2 is SMNVEV (reference sequence). After removal of 2 bases from V and 6 bases from J, the junction contained 11 bases not matched to a gene. The CDR3 is made up of 17 amino acids. CDR3 coding DNA: TGTGCCAGCAGTTTAGAGTTGACTAGCGGGTTGCCTGATACGCAGTATTTT. This codes for CASSLELTSGLPDTQYF.

The gene calls are TRBV11-2 and TRBJ2-7, with D perhaps matching TRBD2 (6 bases). The germline V and J ends were trimmed by 6 bases and 5 bases, with 11 bases remaining between them. Germline CDR1 reads SGHAT; CDR2 reads FQNNGV. The CDR3 length is 12 residues. The CDR3 DNA follows: TGTGCCAGCAGGACTAGGTCGGACGAGCAGTACTTC. Protein product: CASRTRSDEQYF.

This chain's CDR3 is CASGQGFVGNTIYF. CDR3 bases: TGCGCCAGCGGACAGGGGTTCGTTGGAAACACCATATATTTT. This chain joins TRBV5-1 and TRBJ1-3; 9 nucleotides line up with TRBD1. Germline trimming cut 7 bases from V and 3 bases from J; bases unmatched to any gene: 5. Germline V lookup: CDR1 SGHRS, CDR2 YFSETQ. The CDR3 length is 14 residues.

This chain joins TRBV6-1 and TRBJ2-3, with TRBD2 identical over 12 bases. CDR1 and CDR2 from the germline V gene are MNHNS and SASEGT. The V segment lost 9 bases and the J segment 4 bases; nucleotides outside the gene matches: 8. The CDR3 loop spans 15 amino acids. The CDR3: CASSLAGGPADTQYF. CDR3 DNA: TGTGCCAGTAGCCTAGCGGGAGGGCCGGCAGATACGCAGTATTTT.

The chain employs TRBV7-6 and TRBJ2-1; TRBD2 aligns across 11 bases. Germline CDR1 is SGHVS and CDR2 is FNYEAQ. This CDR3 comprises 16 residues. Germline trimming cut 4 bases from V and 5 bases from J; bases unmatched to any gene: 7. The CDR3 DNA is TGTGCCAGCAGCTCCCCACTAGCGGGAGTGAACAATGAGCAGTTCTTC. Amino acid sequence: CASSSPLAGVNNEQFF.

This chain uses TRBV25-1 with TRBJ2-3; 7 bases map to TRBD2. CDR1 and CDR2 (germline): MGHDK, SYGVNS. CDR3 length: 15 amino acids. V gave up 3 bases and J gave up 2 bases; unmatched junction bases: 5. The CDR3, as DNA: TGTGCCAGCAGTGATAGGACTAGGATCACAGATACGCAGTATTTT. Translated, it gives CASSDRTRITDTQYF.

The V gene is TRBV7-9, the J gene TRBJ2-7, with D tentatively TRBD2 (5 bases). The CDR3 contains 14 residues. Trimming pared 5 bases from V and 6 bases from J, leaving 17 bases between. Germline V lookup: CDR1 SEHNR, CDR2 FQNEAQ (reference sequence). The DNA of the CDR3 is TGTGCCAGCAGCCTCGGGATTCTCGGCCCCGAGCAGTACTTC. Translating it yields CASSLGILGPEQYF.

The V gene is TRBV5-1, the J gene TRBJ1-1, with a weak D call TRBD1 (5 bases). CDR3 length: 12 amino acids. With 4 bases removed from V and 6 bases from J, the gap between germline ends came to 10 bases. Per the germline V gene, CDR1 is SGHRS and CDR2 is YFSETQ. CDR3 residues: CASSLGQSEAFF. The CDR3 nucleotides are TGCGCCAGCAGCCTCGGACAATCTGAAGCTTTCTTT.

The table lists this clone with a count of one. The rearrangement links TRBV18 to TRBJ2-1, with TRBD2 matching 10 bases. V lost 0 bases to trimming and J lost 8 bases; unmatched junction nucleotides: 7. Per the germline V gene, CDR1 is KGHSH and CDR2 is LQKENI. This CDR3 spans 16 amino acids. The CDR3 sequence is CASSPPSSGRGDEQFF. Here the CDR3 DNA reads TGTGCCAGCTCACCACCGTCAAGCGGGAGGGGGGATGAGCAGTTCTTC.

The CDR3 is CASSVEAGGVDGELFF. CDR3 nucleotide sequence: TGTGCCAGCAGCGTAGAGGCGGGAGGGGTTGACGGGGAGCTGTTTTTT. The rearrangement joins TRBV9 to TRBJ2-2; 9 nucleotides agree with TRBD2. CDR3 length equals 16 residues. V lost 0 bases and J lost 7; bases outside the gene matches: 7. Germline V gene data show CDR1 as SGDLS and CDR2 as YYNGEE. The full variable domain, in which reference TRBV9 and TRBJ2-2 provide the parts outside the CDR3, is DSGVTQTPKHLITATGQRVTLRCSPRSGDLSVYWYQQSLDQGLQFLIQYYNGEERAKGNILERFSAQQFPDLHSELNLSSLELGDSALYFCASSVEAGGVDGELFFGEGSRLTVL.

Concerning this clone itself: The same CDR3 arises from other DNA sequences in this sample as well. The J gene is TRBJ1-1, the V gene TRBV6-5; 8 nucleotides agree with TRBD1. This CDR3 region has 15 residues. The V and J ends lost 6 bases and 1 base, in that order; junction bases with no gene match: 7. Germline V lookup: CDR1 MNHEY, CDR2 SVGAGI. The CDR3 DNA sequence: TGTGCCAGCAGCGATCTCGGACAGGGGAACACTGAAGCTTTCTTT. Translation gives CASSDLGQGNTEAFF.

V usage is TRBV27 and J usage is TRBJ2-7; TRBD1 might be the D (5 bases). CDR1 MNHEY and CDR2 SMNVEV come from the germline V gene (reference sequence). CDR3 length: 15 amino acids. V dropped 5 bases and J dropped 2 bases, with 16 bases sitting between them. CDR3 amino acids: CASSTKGSLTYEQYF. In nucleotides, the CDR3 is TGTGCCAGCAGTACTAAGGGGTCCTTAACCTACGAGCAGTACTTC.

This sequence joins TRBV27 and TRBJ2-7; 8 bases line up with TRBD2. After removal of 2 bases from V and 2 bases from J, the junction contained 11 bases not matched to a gene. CDR1 is MNHEY and CDR2 is SMNVEV in the germline V gene (reference sequence). This CDR3 comprises 17 residues. CDR3 DNA: TGTGCCAGCAGTTTAAGGCCCGGGACTAGTGTAACCTACGAGCAGTACTTC. This sequence encodes CASSLRPGTSVTYEQYF.

CDR3 residues: CSTTASTDTQYF. Written as DNA, the CDR3 is TGCAGCACAACCGCTAGCACAGATACGCAGTATTTT. This rearrangement joins TRBV29-1 to TRBJ2-3; D unresolved. V shed 8 bases and J shed 0 bases, with 9 bases lying between them. Germline V gene lookup returns CDR1 SQVTM and CDR2 ANQGSEA. This CDR3 has 12 amino acids.

This chain joins TRBV6-5 and TRBJ2-2; the match to TRBD1 covers 7 bases. The CDR3 runs 16 residues. Germline CDR1 reads MNHEY; CDR2 reads SVGAGI. V lost 2 bases to trimming and J lost 0 bases; unmatched junction nucleotides: 3. The CDR3 sequence is CASSYIGTANTGELFF. The DNA for the CDR3 is TGTGCCAGCAGTTACATCGGGACAGCGAACACCGGGGAGCTGTTTTTT.